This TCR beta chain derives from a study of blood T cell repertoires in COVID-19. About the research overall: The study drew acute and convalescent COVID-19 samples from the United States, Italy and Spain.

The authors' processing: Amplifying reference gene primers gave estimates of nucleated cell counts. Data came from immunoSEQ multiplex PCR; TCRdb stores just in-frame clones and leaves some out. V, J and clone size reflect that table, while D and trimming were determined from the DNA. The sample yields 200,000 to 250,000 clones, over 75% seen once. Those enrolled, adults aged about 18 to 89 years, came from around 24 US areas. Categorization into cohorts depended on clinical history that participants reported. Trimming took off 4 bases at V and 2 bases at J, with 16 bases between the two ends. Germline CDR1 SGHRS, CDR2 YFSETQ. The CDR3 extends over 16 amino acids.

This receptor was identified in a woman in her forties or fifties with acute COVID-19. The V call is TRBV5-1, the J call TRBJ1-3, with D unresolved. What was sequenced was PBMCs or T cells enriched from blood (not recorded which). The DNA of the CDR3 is TGCGCCAGCAGCCCCACAGCCTCGGCTACTGGAAACACCATATATTTT. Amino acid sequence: CASSPTASATGNTIYF.